Listed below are T cell receptor beta chains from one sample, sequenced in a study of T cell responses to AZD1222 COVID-19 vaccine. The table came from immunoSEQ multiplex PCR; TCRdb's copy has only in-frame clones and leaves some out. The repertoire holds 40,000 to 65,000 clones, with approximately 84% as singletons. Sequencing was performed on peripheral blood, taken on day 0 of AZD1222 vaccination. All receptors come from an adult in good health. CDR3s include the opening cysteine and the closing phenylalanine or tryptophan. D genes are given only for firm matches.

TRBJ2-6 | 19 | TRBV5-6 | TRBD1 | CASSLGRTGSWSGANVLTF | TGTGCCAGCAGCTTGGGCCGGACAGGCTCGTGGTCTGGGGCCAACGTCCTGACTTTC
TRBJ2-3 | 18 | TRBV19 | TRBD2 | CASRRGGLAGRGADTQYF | TGTGCCAGTAGGCGAGGGGGACTAGCGGGACGAGGGGCAGATACGCAGTATTTT
TRBJ2-7 | 12 | TRBV29-1 | TRBD2 | CSAGGEVYEQYF | TGCAGCGCGGGAGGGGAGGTCTACGAGCAGTACTTC
TRBJ2-7 | 17 | TRBV4-2 | TRBD1 | CASSQEGPGQGTYEQYF | TGTGCCAGCAGCCAAGAGGGGCCGGGACAGGGTACCTACGAGCAGTACTTC
TRBJ2-5 | 13 | TRBV5-1 | NA | CASSLGQLETQYF | TGCGCCAGCAGCTTGGGTCAGCTAGAGACCCAGTACTTC
TRBJ1-1 | 14 | TRBV7-2 | NA | CASSLTGGNTEAFF | TGTGCCAGCAGCTTGACAGGAGGTAACACTGAAGCTTTCTTT
TRBJ2-2 | 15 | TRBV30 | NA | CAWSVDRRNTGELFF | TGTGCCTGGAGTGTAGACAGGAGGAACACCGGGGAGCTGTTTTTT
TRBJ2-3 | 16 | TRBV6-2/TRBV6-3 | TRBD2 | CASSPWLAGSTDTQYF | TGTGCCAGCAGCCCTTGGCTAGCGGGCAGCACAGATACGCAGTATTTT
TRBJ2-7 | 15 | TRBV6-5 | TRBD1 | CASSPIDRGTYEQYF | TGTGCCAGCAGCCCCATCGACAGGGGGACGTATGAGCAGTACTTC
TRBJ1-2 | 13 | TRBV7-8 | NA | CASSPLRQDGYTF | TGTGCCAGCAGCCCACTCCGCCAGGACGGCTACACCTTC